This T cell receptor (beta chain) was identified in a study of control samples from healthy donors and cancer patients. Trimming cost V 2 bases and J 14 bases, with 10 bases left between them. The CDR3 is 11 residues long. Germline lookup yields CDR1 MNHEY and CDR2 SVGEGT. Clones were read by immunoSEQ multiplex PCR, and TCRdb kept only the in-frame ones, dropping some. The profile shows about 150,000 clones, approximately 90% of them singletons. Sequencing input: blood. This chain joins TRBV6-2 or TRBV6-3 and TRBJ2-1, with D possibly being TRBD2 (5 bases). The sequence was collected from a woman between 25 and 40 years old in good health. The CDR3 is CASSYGYSEFF. The CDR3 nucleotides read TGTGCCAGCAGTTACGGTTATAGCGAGTTCTTC.